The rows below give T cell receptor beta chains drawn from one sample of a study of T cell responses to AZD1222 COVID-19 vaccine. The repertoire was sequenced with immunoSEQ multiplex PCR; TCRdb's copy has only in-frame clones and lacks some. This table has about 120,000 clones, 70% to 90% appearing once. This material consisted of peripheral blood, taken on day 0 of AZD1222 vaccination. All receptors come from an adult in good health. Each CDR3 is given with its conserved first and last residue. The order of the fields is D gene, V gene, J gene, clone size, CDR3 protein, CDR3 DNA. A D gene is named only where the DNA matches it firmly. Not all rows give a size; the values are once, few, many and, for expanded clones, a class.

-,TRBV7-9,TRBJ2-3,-,CASSLDSATDTQYF,TGTGCCAGCAGCTTAGACTCCGCCACAGATACGCAGTATTTT
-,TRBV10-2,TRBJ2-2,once,CASSPGTITGELFF,TGCGCCAGCAGTCCCGGGACAATAACCGGGGAGCTGTTTTTT
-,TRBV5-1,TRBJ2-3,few,CASSLRQGGDTQYF,TGCGCCAGCAGCTTACGACAGGGAGGAGATACGCAGTATTTT
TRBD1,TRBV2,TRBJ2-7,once,CASSVPGGSVYEQYF,TGTGCCAGCAGTGTCCCAGGGGGCAGTGTATACGAGCAGTACTTC
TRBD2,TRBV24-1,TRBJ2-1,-,CATSGLAGVRNEQFF,TGTGCCACCAGTGGTCTAGCGGGAGTCCGGAATGAGCAGTTCTTC
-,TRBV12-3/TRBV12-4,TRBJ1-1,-,CASSWRNTEAFF,TGTGCCAGCAGTTGGCGTAACACTGAAGCTTTCTTT
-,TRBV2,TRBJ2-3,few,CASSEGLGVGTQYF,TGTGCCAGCAGTGAAGGTTTGGGGGTGGGTACGCAGTATTTT
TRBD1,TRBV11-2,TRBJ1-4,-,CASSPTTGLKDEKLFF,TGTGCCAGCAGCCCCACGACAGGGCTAAAGGATGAAAAACTGTTTTTT
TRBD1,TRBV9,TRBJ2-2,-,CASSAPDRGRTGELFF,TGTGCCAGCAGCGCACCCGACAGGGGGCGAACCGGGGAGCTGTTTTTT
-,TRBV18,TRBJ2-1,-,CASSPQGGYEQFF,TGTGCCAGCTCACCTCAGGGTGGGTATGAGCAGTTCTTC